Shown below are 14 T cell receptor beta chains from a single sample sequenced in a study of blood T cell repertoires in COVID-19. Repertoires were generated with immunoSEQ multiplex PCR, while TCRdb's copy carries only in-frame clones and drops some. The sample contains some 210,000 clones, almost 85% of which appear only once. The sequenced sample consisted of peripheral blood. The receptor source for this set is a woman in her forties or fifties with active or convalescent COVID-19.

The CDR3 loop reads CSVDAGAAYNEQFF. CDR3 in DNA: TGCAGCGTTGACGCGGGAGCTGCCTACAATGAGCAGTTCTTC. This chain joins TRBV29-1 and TRBJ2-1, with TRBD2 matching over 7 bases. The CDR3 runs to 14 residues. V trimming: 3 bases; J trimming: 2 bases; junction bases outside the gene matches: 4. The germline V gene has CDR1 SQVTM and CDR2 ANQGSEA.

This clone was detected only once. The V call is TRBV5-4, the J call TRBJ2-3, with 8 positions matching TRBD2. Germline CDR1 reads SGHNT; CDR2 reads YYREEE (reference sequence). The CDR3 contains 18 residues. V dropped 2 bases and J dropped 1; count of bases not matched to a gene: 12. The CDR3 here is CASSFPRRGAKRTDTQYF. The CDR3, as DNA: TGTGCCAGCAGCTTTCCGCGGCGGGGGGCCAAGCGCACAGATACGCAGTATTTT.

The V and J genes are TRBV11-1 and TRBJ1-2; 7 bases match TRBD1. CDR1 is SGHAT and CDR2 is FQDESV in the germline V gene (reference sequence). V trimming: 5 bases; J trimming: 2 bases; junction bases outside the gene matches: 11. The CDR3 covers 16 residues. DNA of the CDR3: TGTGCCAGCAGCGCGTTCGACAGGGCGACCAACTATGGCTACACCTTC. The encoded protein is CASSAFDRATNYGYTF.

This clone was found once. This chain connects TRBV4-2 to TRBJ1-5; D is unresolved. The germline V gene encodes CDR1 LGHNA and CDR2 YNFKEQ. Trimming took 3 bases from V and 0 from J, leaving 6 bases between them. The CDR3 is 14 amino acids. As DNA, the CDR3 is TGTGCCAGCAGCCAGGAGGATAGCAATCAGCCCCAGCATTTT. Its translation is CASSQEDSNQPQHF.

This rearrangement joins TRBV5-1 to TRBJ2-7; D ambiguous. In germline, CDR1 is SGHRS, CDR2 YFSETQ. V was trimmed by 0 bases and J by 3 bases, leaving 7 bases between them. The CDR3 is 13 amino acids. CDR3 amino acids: CASSLVSFYEQYF. CDR3 nucleotides: TGCGCCAGCAGCTTGGTCTCTTTCTACGAGCAGTACTTC. The variable domain in full, with the rest retrieved from reference TRBV5-1 and TRBJ2-7, is KAGVTQTPRYLIKTRGQQVTLSCSPISGHRSVSWYQQTPGQGLQFLFEYFSETQRNKGNFPGRFSGRQFSNSRSEMNVSTLELGDSALYLCASSLVSFYEQYFGPGTRLTVT.

The chain uses TRBV6-5 and TRBJ1-2; TRBD1 is a possible D gene (6 bases). The germline V and J ends were trimmed by 6 bases and 0 bases, with 11 bases remaining between them. CDR1 is MNHEY and CDR2 is SVGAGI in the germline V gene. The CDR3 loop spans 14 amino acids. CDR3 sequence reads: CASRGARANYGYTF. CDR3 coding DNA: TGTGCCAGCAGGGGGGCGCGAGCTAACTATGGCTACACCTTC.

This chain connects TRBV9 to TRBJ2-1; weak D call: TRBD2 (5 bases). The CDR3 runs 14 residues. The V gene lost 3 bases and the J gene lost 0 bases, with 7 bases spanning the gap. CDR1 and CDR2 from the germline V gene are SGDLS and YYNGEE. In DNA, the CDR3 is TGTGCCAGCAGCGGTACTAGCTCCTACAATGAGCAGTTCTTC. Encoded protein: CASSGTSSYNEQFF.

The chain employs TRBV7-9 and TRBJ1-3, with D hard to call. Between the trimmed V and J ends, which lost 3 bases and 1 base, there was a span of 4 bases. Looked up from germline, CDR1 is SEHNR and CDR2 is FQNEAQ (reference sequence). The CDR3 runs to 13 residues. This CDR3 is CASSFGSGNTIYF. For the CDR3, the DNA is TGTGCCAGCAGCTTCGGGTCTGGAAACACCATATATTTT. Using reference TRBV7-9 and TRBJ1-3 for the parts outside the CDR3, the full variable domain is DTGVSQNPRHKITKRGQNVTFRCDPISEHNRLYWYRQTLGQGPEFLTYFQNEAQLEKSRLLSDRFSAERPKGSFSTLEIQRTEQGDSAMYLCASSFGSGNTIYFGEGSWLTVV.

The gene calls are TRBV9 and TRBJ1-2, with D possibly matching TRBD1 (6 bases). Germline CDR1 and CDR2: SGDLS and YYNGEE. The V end lost 3 bases, the J end lost 8 bases, and 14 bases lay between the germline ends. There are 13 residues in the CDR3. CDR3 sequence: CASSDSRGYGYTF. The DNA of the CDR3 is TGTGCCAGCAGCGACTCCAGGGGATACGGCTACACCTTC.

V is TRBV7-2 and J is TRBJ1-2; 9 nucleotides agree with TRBD1. The CDR3 extends over 14 amino acids. The J segment lost 2 bases and the V segment lost 5 bases, leaving 3 bases of the junction unmatched. Germline V lookup: CDR1 SGHTA, CDR2 FQGNSA. The CDR3 DNA reads as TGTGCCAGCAGCATTACAGGGGGCAACTATGGCTACACCTTC. Protein sequence: CASSITGGNYGYTF.

This clone was seen only once. The chain has TRBV18 and TRBJ1-1, with a weak D call TRBD1 (5 bases). Germline V CDR1 and CDR2: KGHSH, LQKENI. V was shortened by 8 bases and J by 1 base, with 8 bases between the two germline ends. This CDR3 region has 12 residues. The CDR3 loop is CASSQGNTEAFF. The CDR3 region has the DNA TGTGCCAGCAGTCAGGGGAACACTGAAGCTTTCTTT. Supplemented by reference TRBV18 and TRBJ1-1, the full variable domain reads NAGVMQNPRHLVRRRGQEARLRCSPMKGHSHVYWYRQLPEEGLKFMVYLQKENIIDESGMPKERFSAEFPKEGPSILRIQQVVRGDSAAYFCASSQGNTEAFFGQGTRLTVV.

The J gene is TRBJ2-1, the V gene TRBV18; 7 bases map to TRBD1. Losses at the gene ends were 6 bases for V and 4 bases for J; bases not matched to a gene: 6. This CDR3 is 14 amino acids long. CDR1 is KGHSH, CDR2 LQKENI, per germline. DNA of the CDR3: TGTGCCAGCTCGGAGACAGGGAGATACAATGAGCAGTTCTTC. Translating it yields CASSETGRYNEQFF.

The rearrangement uses TRBV4-1 and TRBJ2-1; the match to TRBD1 covers 9 bases. Germline trimming cut 3 bases from V and 3 bases from J; bases unmatched to any gene: 9. CDR3 length equals 17 residues. CDR1 MGHRA and CDR2 YSYEKL come from the germline V gene. In DNA, the CDR3 is TGCGCCAGCAGCCAGATGTCCGGGACAGGGCACTACAATGAGCAGTTCTTC. This encodes CASSQMSGTGHYNEQFF.

The chain couples TRBV7-3 to TRBJ2-7; 8 bases fit TRBD2. The CDR3 length is 15 residues. Germline lookup yields CDR1 SGHTA and CDR2 FQGTGA. Trimming removed 3 bases from V and 1 base from J; junction bases left unmatched: 5. The CDR3 region has the DNA TGTGCCAGCAGCTTGACAACTAGCGGTTCCTACGAGCAGTACTTC. This translates into CASSLTTSGSYEQYF.